Sequencing of this T cell receptor (beta chain) was carried out in a study of vaccination effects on CD4 cells after COVID-19. The CDR3 runs 12 residues. Per the germline V gene, CDR1 is MNHEY and CDR2 is SVGAGI. Unmatched junction bases numbered 1, after V lost 5 bases and J lost 8 bases. Assay used: immunoSEQ multiplex PCR; TCRdb lists only in-frame clones, some missing. The sample lists some 25,000 clones, about 71% occurring once. Antigen-specific CD4+ T cells were first expanded with viral peptide pools by the ViraFEST assay and only then sequenced. Subsequent to 10 days of culture, CD4+ T cells were isolated. Neither prior SARS-CoV-2 infection nor positive nucleocapsid antibodies were present in the vaccine recipients. Points from the study as a whole: The study dataset contains few convalescent patients and includes no early post-infection timepoints. At late timepoints after vaccination, vaccine- and infection-induced clones shrank markedly.

This clone is a singleton in its sample. Its specificity is unknown. The input for sequencing was CD4+ T cells from PBMCs cultured with HCoV-OC43 spike peptides, taken before COVID-19 vaccination. Subset of the sample: HCoV-OC43 spike overlapping peptide pool stimulation. The genes are TRBV6-5 and TRBJ2-4, with 9 nucleotides matching TRBD2. The receptor was derived from a human donor who received a COVID-19 vaccine. DNA for the CDR3: TGTGCCAGCAGTCCTAGCGGGGACATTCAGTACTTC. As protein: CASSPSGDIQYF.